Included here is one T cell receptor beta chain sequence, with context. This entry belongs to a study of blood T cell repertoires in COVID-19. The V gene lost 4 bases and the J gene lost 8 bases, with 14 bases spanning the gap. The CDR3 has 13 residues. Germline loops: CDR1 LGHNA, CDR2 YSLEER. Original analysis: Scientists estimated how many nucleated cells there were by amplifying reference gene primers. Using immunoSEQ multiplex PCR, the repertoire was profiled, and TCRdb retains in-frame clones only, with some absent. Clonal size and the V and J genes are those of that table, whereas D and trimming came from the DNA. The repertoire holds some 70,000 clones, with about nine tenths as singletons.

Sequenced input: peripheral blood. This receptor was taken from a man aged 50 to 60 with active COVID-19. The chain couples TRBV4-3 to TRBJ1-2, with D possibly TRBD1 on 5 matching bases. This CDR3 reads CASSPQGIGGYTF. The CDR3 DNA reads TGCGCCAGCAGCCCGCAGGGTATCGGGGGCTACACCTTC.